Below, 31 T cell receptor beta chains from the same sample are listed, as sequenced in a study of cytomegalovirus exposure and HLA in healthy donors. The study ran its PCR with 60 Vbeta and 13 Jbeta primers. Assay used: immunoSEQ multiplex PCR; TCRdb lists only in-frame clones, some missing. The sample holds over 70,000 clones, more than 70% seen once. The sample comprised PBMCs. Receptors were obtained from a male donor in good health and CMV-seropositive.

There are a few counts of this clone. The rearrangement joins TRBV6-1 to TRBJ2-7; 7 positions match TRBD1. There are 13 residues in the CDR3. The V and J ends lost 6 bases and 4 bases, in that order; junction bases with no gene match: 6. Per germline, CDR1 MNHNS and CDR2 SASEGT. The CDR3 DNA follows: TGTGCCAGCAGCACGGACAGGAAGTACGAGCAGTACTTC. This gives the protein CASSTDRKYEQYF.

In this sample, this clone turned up a few times. V usage is TRBV6-1 and J usage is TRBJ2-1, with 9 bases fitting TRBD2. The CDR3 totals 17 residues. With V trimmed by 4 bases and J by 4 bases, 11 bases remained unmatched. Germline CDR1 is MNHNS and CDR2 is SASEGT. The CDR3 nucleotides are TGTGCCAGCAGTGGGACTGGCGGGAGGGCTGGGTACAATGAGCAGTTCTTC. It is translated as CASSGTGGRAGYNEQFF.

This rearrangement joins TRBV9 to TRBJ2-7; 7 bases map to TRBD1. Germline lookup yields CDR1 SGDLS and CDR2 YYNGEE. The CDR3 is 15 residues long. After removal of 4 bases from V and 0 bases from J, the junction contained 7 bases not matched to a gene. Written as DNA, the CDR3 is TGTGCCAGCAGCACCGGGACAGCGAGCTCCTACGAGCAGTACTTC. It encodes CASSTGTASSYEQYF.

This clone has a handful of counts. V is TRBV30 and J is TRBJ2-7; 7 bases are shared with TRBD1. This CDR3 region has 11 residues. Germline trimming cut 6 bases from V and 5 bases from J; bases unmatched to any gene: 4. CDR1 and CDR2 from the germline V gene are GTSNPN and SVGIG (reference sequence). The CDR3 here is CACSDRDEQYF. CDR3 DNA sequence: TGTGCCTGCTCAGACAGGGACGAGCAGTACTTC.

The chain joins TRBV11-2 to TRBJ2-7, with 7 bases that match TRBD1. The CDR3 is 16 residues long. Germline-derived CDR1 and CDR2 are SGHAT and FQNNGV. Unmatched junction bases numbered 13, after V lost 5 bases and J lost 3 bases. For the CDR3, the DNA is TGTGCCAGCAGCCCTATCTCTTCGCCAGGGGGCTACGAGCAGTACTTC. It translates to CASSPISSPGGYEQYF.

The gene calls are TRBV19 and TRBJ2-7; the D is unclear. The V end was cut by 9 bases, the J end by 3 bases, with 15 bases between. The CDR3 runs to 13 residues. Germline values: CDR1 LNHDA, CDR2 SQIVND (reference sequence). The DNA for the CDR3 is TGTGCCAGCTCCGACAACGTTAACTACGAGCAGTACTTC. This sequence encodes CASSDNVNYEQYF.

Points on this clone: The same CDR3 arises from other DNA sequences in this sample as well. The gene calls are TRBV5-1 and TRBJ2-7, with D uncertain. Per the germline V gene, CDR1 is SGHRS and CDR2 is YFSETQ. V dropped 1 base and J dropped 0 bases, with 8 bases sitting between them. CDR3 length: 14 amino acids. This CDR3 reads CASSLQPSSYEQYF. CDR3 in DNA: TGCGCCAGCAGCTTGCAACCTAGCTCCTACGAGCAGTACTTC.

V and J are TRBV5-4 and TRBJ2-6; 9 nucleotides match TRBD1. The J segment lost 2 bases and the V segment lost 3 bases, leaving 9 bases of the junction unmatched. The CDR3 consists of 18 residues. Germline CDR1 reads SGHNT; CDR2 reads YYREEE (reference sequence). The CDR3 protein is CASSSAGTGPPGANVLTF. In DNA, the CDR3 is TGTGCCAGCAGCTCTGCCGGGACAGGGCCCCCTGGGGCCAACGTCCTGACTTTC. The full variable domain, in which reference TRBV5-4 and TRBJ2-6 provide the parts outside the CDR3, is ETGVTQSPTHLIKTRGQQVTLRCSSQSGHNTVSWYQQALGQGPQFIFQYYREEENGRGNFPPRFSGLQFPNYSSELNVNALELDDSALYLCASSSAGTGPPGANVLTFGAGSRLTVL.

The chain links TRBV5-6 to TRBJ2-1, with 13 bases matching TRBD2. The length of the CDR3 is 17 residues. Losses at the gene ends were 0 bases for V and 4 bases for J; bases not matched to a gene: 4. Germline V lookup: CDR1 SGHDT, CDR2 YYEEEE. CDR3 protein: CASSLGGLAGTYNEQFF. The CDR3 DNA follows: TGTGCCAGCAGCTTGGGGGGACTAGCGGGGACGTACAATGAGCAGTTCTTC. Full variable domain (rest looked up from reference TRBV5-6 and TRBJ2-1): DAGVTQSPTHLIKTRGQQVTLRCSPKSGHDTVSWYQQALGQGPQFIFQYYEEEERQRGNFPDRFSGHQFPNYSSELNVNALLLGDSALYLCASSLGGLAGTYNEQFFGPGTRLTVL.

This chain uses TRBV19 with TRBJ2-5; weak D call: TRBD2 (5 bases). Trimming took 1 base from V and 5 from J, leaving 14 bases between them. Germline V gene lookup returns CDR1 LNHDA and CDR2 SQIVND (reference sequence). The CDR3 contains 15 residues. The CDR3 DNA reads TGTGCCAGTAGTATAGGGGCTAGCCTTCGGGAGACCCAGTACTTC. Translated: CASSIGASLRETQYF.

This clone has a single count. J is TRBJ1-4 and V is TRBV6-1; no clear D. Germline CDR1 and CDR2: MNHNS and SASEGT. Trimming pared 5 bases from V and 7 bases from J, leaving 17 bases between. The CDR3 contains 15 residues. The CDR3 DNA reads TGTGCCAGCAGTAGAGGAAAGGCGGAAGGTGAAAAACTGTTTTTT. It is translated as CASSRGKAEGEKLFF.

This sequence joins TRBV5-1 and TRBJ1-4; 9 nucleotides line up with TRBD1. Germline V gene lookup returns CDR1 SGHRS and CDR2 YFSETQ. Germline trimming cut 4 bases from V and 6 bases from J; bases unmatched to any gene: 10. The CDR3 length is 16 residues. DNA of the CDR3: TGCGCCAGCAGCGGGAGGGACAGGGCGGGACATGAAAAACTGTTTTTT. Protein: CASSGRDRAGHEKLFF.

This clone was observed a few times. The chain combines TRBV6-5 with TRBJ2-7; 11 bases map to TRBD1. The CDR3 spans 14 residues. V shed 2 bases and J 5 bases; nucleotides not matched to a gene: 2. Germline V lookup: CDR1 MNHEY, CDR2 SVGAGI. CDR3 region: CASSYGQGAHEQYF. In DNA, the CDR3 is TGTGCCAGCAGTTACGGACAGGGGGCTCACGAGCAGTACTTC.

This clone has a handful of counts. The gene calls are TRBV19 and TRBJ2-1; 10 nucleotides line up with TRBD2. Germline V gene sequence: CDR1 LNHDA, CDR2 SQIVND (reference sequence). With V trimmed by 5 bases and J by 6 bases, 7 bases remained unmatched. CDR3 length: 15 amino acids. The CDR3 protein is CASSVSSGRSNEQFF. CDR3 coding DNA: TGTGCCAGTAGTGTATCTAGCGGGAGAAGCAATGAGCAGTTCTTC.

V usage is TRBV29-1 and J usage is TRBJ1-2, with TRBD1 matching over 9 bases. Germline lookup yields CDR1 SQVTM and CDR2 ANQGSEA. Trimming took 6 bases from V and 6 from J; bases not matched to a gene: 8. The CDR3 extends over 13 amino acids. CDR3 residues: CSVGTGRIDGYTF. CDR3 DNA sequence: TGCAGCGTGGGGACAGGGAGGATTGATGGCTACACCTTC.

This chain connects TRBV5-1 to TRBJ2-2; 7 nucleotides match TRBD2. The J segment lost 5 bases and the V segment lost 5 bases, leaving 9 bases of the junction unmatched. The length of the CDR3 is 15 residues. Per the germline V gene, CDR1 is SGHRS and CDR2 is YFSETQ. The CDR3 coding sequence is TGCGCCAGCAGGCCTACACCGGGGGGAACCGGGGAGCTGTTTTTT. It codes for CASRPTPGGTGELFF.

J is TRBJ1-1 and V is TRBV7-8, with D possibly TRBD1 on 6 matching bases. Germline CDR1 is SGHVS and CDR2 is FQNEAQ. The CDR3 loop spans 16 amino acids. V was clipped by 4 bases and J by 4 bases, with 19 bases between them. For the CDR3, the DNA is TGTGCCAGCAGCTCGATGCGGGGGGGCGCCGGCACTGAAGCTTTCTTT. Protein product: CASSSMRGGAGTEAFF.

V gene TRBV28 combines with J gene TRBJ2-7; weak D call: TRBD2 (5 bases). This CDR3 has 12 amino acids. The V gene's germline CDR1 is MDHEN and CDR2 SYDVKM. The V end was cut by 5 bases, the J end by 4 bases, with 9 bases between. CDR3 region: CASSPGFYEQYF. The CDR3 nucleotides read TGTGCCAGCAGTCCGGGGTTTTACGAGCAGTACTTC.

This clone was seen more than once but under ten times. J is TRBJ2-7 and V is TRBV5-5, with 8 bases that match TRBD2. Germline V gene data show CDR1 as SGHKS and CDR2 as YYEKEE (reference sequence). V shed 2 bases and J 5 bases; nucleotides not matched to a gene: 12. The length of the CDR3 is 16 residues. This chain's CDR3 is CASSFAESGSKDEQYF. CDR3 nucleotide sequence: TGTGCCAGCAGCTTTGCCGAGAGCGGGAGCAAGGACGAGCAGTACTTC.

V gene TRBV28 combines with J gene TRBJ2-2, with 9 bases aligning to TRBD2. The CDR3 runs 16 residues. Germline CDR1 and CDR2: MDHEN and SYDVKM. Unmatched junction bases numbered 9, after V lost 6 bases and J lost 4 bases. The CDR3, as DNA: TGTGCCAGCAGCCCCCCAGCGGGAGGTTTCACCGGGGAGCTGTTTTTT. Translated: CASSPPAGGFTGELFF.

This clone came up once. The V gene is TRBV7-9, the J gene TRBJ2-5, with D possibly being TRBD1 (6 bases). Germline CDR1 reads SEHNR; CDR2 reads FQNEAQ (reference sequence). CDR3 size: 15 residues. Trimming took off 3 bases at V and 0 bases at J, with 11 bases between the two ends. The CDR3 nucleotides read TGTGCCAGCAGCTTCCCGGACAGTTACCAAGAGACCCAGTACTTC. Its translation is CASSFPDSYQETQYF.

The chain combines TRBV6-4 with TRBJ2-1; TRBD2 matches at 8 bases. The CDR3 has 16 residues. Germline V lookup: CDR1 MRHNA, CDR2 SNTAGT. V gave up 5 bases and J gave up 9 bases; unmatched junction bases: 15. The CDR3 DNA reads TGTGCCAGCAGTCCCGGACTAGCCGGGGGGAGGAGTGAGCAGTTCTTC. Protein product: CASSPGLAGGRSEQFF.

This clone is deemed medium-sized. J is TRBJ2-1 and V is TRBV7-8; 11 nucleotides align to TRBD2. The CDR3 extends over 18 amino acids. Germline V CDR1 and CDR2: SGHVS, FQNEAQ. With V trimmed by 7 bases and J by 3 bases, 14 bases remained unmatched. The CDR3 coding sequence is TGTGCCAGCAACGTAAACCCAACTAGCGGGAGACACTACAATGAGCAGTTCTTC. Amino acids: CASNVNPTSGRHYNEQFF.

The V and J genes are TRBV27 and TRBJ2-3, with D possibly being TRBD1 (6 bases). The CDR3 length is 16 residues. Germline-derived CDR1 and CDR2 are MNHEY and SMNVEV (reference sequence). V gave up 5 bases and J gave up 1 base, with 16 bases separating them. In nucleotides, the CDR3 is TGTGCCAGCAGTCTGCTACCAGGGGACGGCACAGATACGCAGTATTTT. Translation: CASSLLPGDGTDTQYF.

This clone was picked up a small number of times. The genes are TRBV5-4 and TRBJ1-2; 10 bases map to TRBD1. CDR3 length: 15 amino acids. Germline CDR1 and CDR2: SGHNT and YYREEE (reference sequence). V was pared by 3 bases and J by 4 bases, with 6 bases of the junction left unmatched. DNA of the CDR3: TGTGCCAGCAGCTACGACAGGGGGCGGGGCTATGGCTACACCTTC. Its protein is CASSYDRGRGYGYTF.

The chain couples TRBV6-5 to TRBJ1-2; D uncertain. Trimming pared 6 bases from V and 7 bases from J, leaving 15 bases between. Germline CDR1 MNHEY, CDR2 SVGAGI. The CDR3 consists of 13 residues. Written as DNA, the CDR3 is TGTGCCAGCAGCTCCCGGGTTAGGTTTGGCTACACCTTC. As protein: CASSSRVRFGYTF.

This clone was seen once. This chain links TRBV4-2 with TRBJ2-7; D unresolved. The length of the CDR3 is 14 residues. The germline gives CDR1 LGHNA, CDR2 YNFKEQ. Trimming removed 2 bases from V and 5 bases from J, with 13 bases in between. For the CDR3, the DNA is TGTGCCAGCAGCCAATCGGTTGTAGCTAACGAGCAGTACTTC. Translation: CASSQSVVANEQYF.

The chain carries TRBV19 and TRBJ2-1; a weak D match, TRBD1 (5 bases). There are 15 residues in the CDR3. Looked up from germline, CDR1 is LNHDA and CDR2 is SQIVND (reference sequence). V shed 3 bases and J shed 1 base, with 10 bases lying between them. CDR3 sequence reads: CASSIFRASYNEQFF. For the CDR3, the DNA is TGTGCCAGTAGTATTTTCAGGGCGTCCTACAATGAGCAGTTCTTC.

The chain couples TRBV5-1 to TRBJ2-2, with 12 bases aligning to TRBD2. After removal of 3 bases from V and 7 bases from J, the junction contained 13 bases not matched to a gene. The length of the CDR3 is 18 residues. Germline-derived CDR1 and CDR2 are SGHRS and YFSETQ. CDR3 region: CASSSIKRLAGVVGELFF. DNA for the CDR3: TGCGCCAGCAGCTCGATCAAAAGACTAGCGGGAGTGGTCGGGGAGCTGTTTTTT. The full variable domain, in which reference TRBV5-1 and TRBJ2-2 provide the parts outside the CDR3, is KAGVTQTPRYLIKTRGQQVTLSCSPISGHRSVSWYQQTPGQGLQFLFEYFSETQRNKGNFPGRFSGRQFSNSRSEMNVSTLELGDSALYLCASSSIKRLAGVVGELFFGEGSRLTVL.

The chain links TRBV19 to TRBJ2-1; 9 nucleotides align to TRBD2. Trimming at V came to 7 bases and at J to 9 bases, leaving 10 bases not matched to a gene. Germline V gene sequence: CDR1 LNHDA, CDR2 SQIVND (reference sequence). The CDR3 runs to 14 residues. CDR3 region: CASTSGLALSEQFF. In nucleotides, the CDR3 is TGTGCCAGTACCTCCGGACTAGCGTTAAGTGAGCAGTTCTTC.

This chain connects TRBV11-2 to TRBJ2-7; D uncertain. Trimming took 5 bases from V and 2 from J, leaving 10 bases between them. Germline lookup yields CDR1 SGHAT and CDR2 FQNNGV. This CDR3 spans 13 amino acids. CDR3: CASSLPHTYEQYF. DNA of the CDR3: TGTGCCAGCAGCCTACCGCATACCTACGAGCAGTACTTC. Full variable domain (rest looked up from reference TRBV11-2 and TRBJ2-7): EAGVAQSPRYKIIEKRQSVAFWCNPISGHATLYWYQQILGQGPKLLIQFQNNGVVDDSQLPKDRFSAERLKGVDSTLKIQPAKLEDSAVYLCASSLPHTYEQYFGPGTRLTVT.